The present entry profiles one T cell receptor beta chain with its context. Its specificity is unknown. This sample was included in a study of cytomegalovirus exposure and HLA in healthy donors. V lost 4 bases, J lost 2 bases, and 5 bases stayed unmatched. In germline, CDR1 is LNHDA, CDR2 SQIVND (reference sequence). This CDR3 has 15 amino acids. In the PCR, 60 Vbeta and 13 Jbeta primers were used. TCRdb's table, derived via immunoSEQ multiplex PCR, lists solely in-frame clones and lacks some. The sample's table shows roughly 100,000 clones. Study-level points and caveats: Most TCR sequences showed up rarely, but some public TCRs showed up in many donors.

The sequencing input was PBMCs. The clonotype comes from a man in his forties or fifties in good health and CMV-seronegative. The J gene is TRBJ1-5, the V gene TRBV19; 7 nucleotides align to TRBD1. This CDR3 reads CASSTLTGGNQPQHF. For the CDR3, the DNA is TGTGCCAGTAGTACCTTAACAGGGGGCAATCAGCCCCAGCATTTT.